This passage covers 6 T cell receptor beta chains from one sample sequenced in a study of radiotherapy plus CTLA-4 blockade in lung cancer (dated by TCRdb to the late 2010s). Library preparation employed the immunoSEQ multiplex PCR assay. In TCRdb, the immuneACCESS table is reduced to in-frame sequences with V and J assigned. These tables do not hold every clone; where another copy was compared, an unresolved V gene accounts for under half, and the others remain unexplained. The sample includes tens of thousands of clones, with 70% to 80% observed a single time. The top ten hold 11% of the sample. The sequenced sample was peripheral blood, obtained from a patient treated with radiotherapy plus ipilimumab. These receptors were obtained from a human donor with non-small cell lung cancer who had stable disease on radiotherapy plus ipilimumab.

The CDR3 protein is CASSAGGTGIAFF. The CDR3 nucleotides read TGTGCCAGCAGTGCCGGGGGGACAGGGATAGCTTTCTTT. The chain has TRBV6-4 and TRBJ1-1; TRBD1 matches 9 bases. The CDR3 is 13 residues long. Germline trimming cut 4 bases from V and 10 bases from J; bases unmatched to any gene: 7. In germline, CDR1 is MRHNA, CDR2 SNTAGT.

The chain carries TRBV5-4 and TRBJ1-1; D is ambiguous. V shed 5 bases and J shed 4 bases, with 18 bases lying between them. The germline CDR1 and CDR2 sequences are SGHNT and YYREEE (reference sequence). The CDR3 consists of 15 residues. The CDR3 here is CASSLRSRLGTEAFF. The DNA for the CDR3 is TGTGCCAGCAGTCTGCGATCCAGATTGGGCACTGAAGCTTTCTTT.

The V and J genes are TRBV2 and TRBJ2-1; 7 positions match TRBD2. The CDR3 extends over 15 amino acids. The trim removed 2 bases at V and 2 bases at J, leaving 3 bases unmatched. Germline lookup yields CDR1 SNHLY and CDR2 FYNNEI. CDR3 protein: CASSESLAAYNEQFF. The CDR3 DNA reads as TGTGCCAGCAGTGAAAGTCTAGCGGCCTACAATGAGCAGTTCTTC.

This clone was picked up a small number of times. The V and J genes are TRBV2 and TRBJ1-5; D possibly corresponds to TRBD1 (6 bases). CDR3 length equals 15 residues. V lost 6 bases and J lost 6, with 18 bases in between. CDR1 is SNHLY and CDR2 is FYNNEI in the germline V gene. In nucleotides, the CDR3 is TGTGCCAGCAGCTTCGGGCGGGGGGCGAGTCAGCCCCAGCATTTT. It encodes CASSFGRGASQPQHF.

V and J are TRBV10-3 and TRBJ1-1; the D is unclear. This CDR3 comprises 12 residues. V lost 2 bases and J lost 11, with 12 bases in between. Looked up from germline, CDR1 is ENHRY and CDR2 is SYGVKD. The CDR3 coding sequence is TGTGCCATCAGTGAGACAGAGGGCTTGGCTTTCTTT. Its protein product is CAISETEGLAFF.

This chain joins TRBV27 and TRBJ2-7; 11 bases match TRBD1. V gave up 5 bases and J gave up 5 bases; unmatched junction bases: 8. Germline V gives CDR1 MNHEY, CDR2 SMNVEV (reference sequence). This CDR3 is 15 amino acids long. The CDR3 DNA follows: TGTGCCAGCAGTCTCCTTGGACAGGGGGCCGACGAGCAGTACTTC. Its translation is CASSLLGQGADEQYF.